Listed below are T cell receptor beta chains from one sample, sequenced in a study of shared clonotypes between healthy human individuals. Clones were sequenced by immunoSEQ multiplex PCR, and TCRdb holds only the in-frame ones, with some missing. The sample includes some 2.1 million clones, about 95% of them seen just once. Sample: naive CD8+ T cells sorted from blood. Source of these receptors: a man aged 18 to 29 in good health. The CDR3 runs from the conserved cysteine through the conserved F or W. A D gene is named only where the DNA matches it firmly. Rows give clone size only sometimes, using once, few, many, or a class for an expanded clone.

>TRBV2|-|-|TRBJ1-2
TGTGCCAGCTGGGGCCGGGGCGACTATGGCTACACCTTC
CASWGRGDYGYTF
>TRBV29-1|-|-|TRBJ2-3
TGCAGCGCTAGGGACCCCGCCGCAGATACGCAGTATTTT
CSARDPAADTQYF
>TRBV5-4|-|-|TRBJ1-1
TGTGCCAGCAGCTTTGGGGCAACTGAAGCTTTCTTT
CASSFGATEAFF
>TRBV5-4|-|-|TRBJ2-1
TGTGCCAGCAGCTTGTGGGGCGGGAATGAGCAGTTCTTC
CASSLWGGNEQFF
>TRBV11-1|TRBD2|-|TRBJ2-5
TGTGCCAGCACCGACTACGCGGGAGGGGAGACCCAGTACTTC
CASTDYAGGETQYF
>TRBV27|TRBD1|-|TRBJ2-3
TGTGCCAGCAGTTTAACAGGGACAGCCGATACGCAGTATTTT
CASSLTGTADTQYF
>TRBV29-1|TRBD2|-|TRBJ2-3
TGCAGCGTCCGCTCTAGCGGGGGTGAGACAGATACGCAGTATTTT
CSVRSSGGETDTQYF
>TRBV13|-|-|TRBJ2-7
TGTGCCAGCAGCTTAGAAGGGGGTCCCTACGAGCAGTACTTC
CASSLEGGPYEQYF
>TRBV10-1|TRBD2|-|TRBJ2-1
TGCGCCAGCAGTGAGAGACTAGCGGGGAGCGAGCAGTTCTTC
CASSERLAGSEQFF
>TRBV13|-|-|TRBJ1-1
TGTGCCAGCAACAGCATGAACACTGAAGCTTTCTTT
CASNSMNTEAFF
>TRBV15|-|-|TRBJ2-7
TGTGCCACCAGCAGAGATCATTACGAGCAGTACTTC
CATSRDHYEQYF
>TRBV18|TRBD1|-|TRBJ1-4
TGTGCCAGCTCACGAAGGACAGGAGTTGCAACTAATGAAAAACTGTTTTTT
CASSRRTGVATNEKLFF
>TRBV10-2|-|once|TRBJ2-1
TGCGCCAGCATAGGGAATGAGCAGTTCTTC
CASIGNEQFF
>TRBV5-4|-|-|TRBJ2-7
TGTGCCAGCAGCGTAGACAGCTCCTACTACGAGCAGTACTTC
CASSVDSSYYEQYF
>TRBV19|TRBD1|-|TRBJ1-6
TGTGCCAGTACCTCCGGACAGGGTGGTAATTCACCCCTCCACTTT
CASTSGQGGNSPLHF
>TRBV27|-|-|TRBJ2-7
TGTGCCAGCAGTCTGGGGAACTCCTACGAGCAGTACTTC
CASSLGNSYEQYF
>TRBV5-1|-|-|TRBJ1-1
TGCGCCAGCAGCGATGGTCGGATGAACACTGAAGCTTTCTTT
CASSDGRMNTEAFF
>TRBV6-5|-|-|TRBJ2-7
TGTGCCAGCAGTTGGAAGGCCGGCTCCTACGAGCAGTACTTC
CASSWKAGSYEQYF
>TRBV28|-|-|TRBJ1-4
TGTGCCAGCAGCGGGGCAAATAGGGGGGATGAAAAACTGTTTTTC
CASSGANRGDEKLFF
>TRBV6-5|-|-|TRBJ1-2
TGTGCCAGCAGTTACAGGGCAGATAATGGCTACACCTTC
CASSYRADNGYTF
>TRBV19|-|-|TRBJ1-1
TGTGCCAGTAGTTCCGGCACAGGGTCAATAGACACTGAAGCTTTCTTT
CASSSGTGSIDTEAFF
>TRBV28|-|-|TRBJ1-1
TGTGCCAGCAGTACCACGGACGGCTGGAACACTGAAGCTTTCTTT
CASSTTDGWNTEAFF
>TRBV4-1|-|once|TRBJ2-7
TGCGCCAGCAGCCAAGTCAGGGAATTAAACGAGCAGTACTTC
CASSQVRELNEQYF
>TRBV2|-|-|TRBJ2-7
TGTGCCACTACGGCTCACGAGCAGTACTTC
CATTAHEQYF
>TRBV5-8|-|-|TRBJ2-7
TGTGCCAGCCTCCGTTCAGTCCACGAGCAGTACTTC
CASLRSVHEQYF
>TRBV4-3|-|-|TRBJ1-6
TGCGCCAGCAGCCAAGATGTGTCAGGCAATTCACCCCTCCACTTT
CASSQDVSGNSPLHF
>TRBV7-9|-|-|TRBJ1-5
TGTGCCAGCAGCTCCGACACTGCTAGCAATCAGCCCCAGCATTTT
CASSSDTASNQPQHF
>TRBV4-1|TRBD2|-|TRBJ2-3
TGCGCCAGCAGCCAAGTGGGGGGGGTGGCAGATACGCAGTATTTT
CASSQVGGVADTQYF